These 21 T cell receptor beta chains came from one sample sequenced in a study of PD-1 blockade in classical Hodgkin lymphoma. Time point described: cycle 4 day 1 (C4D1), after 5 to 7 weeks of nivolumab. Autologous stem cell transplantation was followed by relapse in every patient, and brentuximab vedotin exposure varied. Magnetic negative selection of thawed PBMCs was the method by which CD4+ T cells were purified. Profiling relied on immunoSEQ multiplex PCR, and the TCRdb table lists in-frame clones only, not all of them. Among about 27,000 clones listed, more than 80% were seen once. The sample consisted of CD4+ T cells from blood, taken before the fourth cycle of nivolumab. These receptors were collected from a human donor with classical Hodgkin lymphoma.

The V and J genes are TRBV5-1 and TRBJ1-2; 7 bases fit TRBD1. After removal of 4 bases from V and 5 bases from J, the junction contained 11 bases not matched to a gene. Germline V CDR1 and CDR2: SGHRS, YFSETQ. The length of the CDR3 is 15 residues. The CDR3 here is CASSKNRDSPYGYTF. DNA for the CDR3: TGCGCCAGCAGCAAAAACCGGGACAGTCCATATGGCTACACCTTC.

The DNA for the CDR3 is TGTGCCAGCAGTTTGGGCTACGAGCAGTACTTC. Translation gives CASSLGYEQYF. This chain joins TRBV6-5 and TRBJ2-7; unclear D gene. CDR1 and CDR2 from the germline V gene are MNHEY and SVGAGI. The CDR3 consists of 11 residues. V lost 4 bases and J 3 bases, leaving 4 bases between the germline ends.

The chain joins TRBV7-2 to TRBJ1-1; perhaps TRBD1 as D (6 bases). The CDR3 runs 12 residues. The germline CDR1 and CDR2 sequences are SGHTA and FQGNSA. In nucleotides, the CDR3 is TGTACTACAGGGATGGGGAACACTGAAGCTTTCTTT. Protein sequence: CTTGMGNTEAFF.

The table lists this clone with a count of one. The chain recombines TRBV5-4 with TRBJ2-5; D is possibly TRBD2 (6 bases). Per germline, CDR1 SGHNT and CDR2 YYREEE (reference sequence). The CDR3 runs 14 residues. Trimming left V 4 bases short and J 4 bases short, with 14 bases between. The CDR3 protein is CASSPGGGGETQYF. DNA of the CDR3: TGTGCCAGCAGCCCCGGGGGTGGCGGAGAGACCCAGTACTTC.

This clone was seen once. V usage is TRBV30 and J usage is TRBJ2-3; the match to TRBD2 covers 13 bases. The V segment lost 1 base and the J segment 3 bases; nucleotides outside the gene matches: 1. This CDR3 is 15 amino acids long. Germline values: CDR1 GTSNPN, CDR2 SVGIG (reference sequence). The CDR3 loop is CAWSGTSGRTDTQYF. DNA of the CDR3: TGTGCCTGGAGTGGGACTAGCGGGAGAACAGATACGCAGTATTTT.

The V gene is TRBV19, the J gene TRBJ2-3; TRBD1 agrees at 8 bases. CDR1 is LNHDA, CDR2 SQIVND, per germline (reference sequence). Trimming removed 6 bases from V and 3 bases from J; junction bases left unmatched: 5. The CDR3 spans 14 residues. The CDR3 nucleotides read TGTGCCAGTAGGGGCAGGGGGCGTACAGATACGCAGTATTTT. Translating it yields CASRGRGRTDTQYF. Complete variable domain (other parts from reference TRBV19 and TRBJ2-3): DGGITQSPKYLFRKEGQNVTLSCEQNLNHDAMYWYRQDPGQGLRLIYYSQIVNDFQKGDIAEGYSVSREKKESFPLTVTSAQKNPTAFYLCASRGRGRTDTQYFGPGTRLTVL.

The chain is built from TRBV5-1 and TRBJ1-2, with 7 bases identical to TRBD1. In germline, CDR1 is SGHRS, CDR2 YFSETQ. V was clipped by 4 bases and J by 0 bases; unmatched bases: 9. The CDR3 runs to 16 residues. CDR3: CASSPLDRSPNYGYTF. CDR3 coding DNA: TGCGCCAGCAGCCCCTTGGACAGGAGCCCTAACTATGGCTACACCTTC.

V usage is TRBV7-2 and J usage is TRBJ1-1, with D unresolved. This CDR3 is 11 amino acids long. Deletions cut 3 bases from V and 12 bases from J, with 11 bases between. Germline V gives CDR1 SGHTA, CDR2 FQGNSA. CDR3 DNA: TGTGCCAGCAGCTTTGGTGTCGAACCTTTCTTT. Its translation is CASSFGVEPFF.

This clone has just one count. This chain joins TRBV11-2 and TRBJ2-1; TRBD1 aligns across 8 bases. In germline, CDR1 is SGHAT, CDR2 FQNNGV. Losses at the gene ends were 3 bases for V and 12 bases for J; bases not matched to a gene: 4. This CDR3 is 12 amino acids long. For the CDR3, the DNA is TGTGCCAGCAGCTTCGAAACAGGGGGGCAGTTCTTC. This sequence encodes CASSFETGGQFF. Supplemented by reference TRBV11-2 and TRBJ2-1, the full variable domain reads EAGVAQSPRYKIIEKRQSVAFWCNPISGHATLYWYQQILGQGPKLLIQFQNNGVVDDSQLPKDRFSAERLKGVDSTLKIQPAKLEDSAVYLCASSFETGGQFFGPGTRLTVL.

CDR3 in DNA: TGTGCCAGTAGTATAGTAGTAACACCAGAAAAACTGTTTTTT. It encodes CASSIVVTPEKLFF. The chain carries TRBV19 and TRBJ1-4; D is unresolved. Germline V gives CDR1 LNHDA, CDR2 SQIVND (reference sequence). The CDR3 is made up of 14 amino acids. Trimming took 1 base from V and 8 from J, leaving 11 bases between them. Filled out from reference TRBV19 and TRBJ1-4, the complete variable domain reads DGGITQSPKYLFRKEGQNVTLSCEQNLNHDAMYWYRQDPGQGLRLIYYSQIVNDFQKGDIAEGYSVSREKKESFPLTVTSAQKNPTAFYLCASSIVVTPEKLFFGSGTQLSVL.

This clone appeared once. The chain is built from TRBV7-9 and TRBJ2-1; weak D call: TRBD1 (5 bases). From germline, CDR1 is SEHNR and CDR2 FQNEAQ (reference sequence). CDR3 length: 15 amino acids. Trimming shortened V by 1 base and J by 5 bases, and 12 bases separated the two germline ends. CDR3 nucleotides: TGTGCCAGCAGCTTAGAAGGGGTGAGAAACAATGAGCAGTTCTTC. As protein: CASSLEGVRNNEQFF.

This clone was recorded a few times. The chain joins TRBV7-6 to TRBJ1-2, with D possibly being TRBD1 (5 bases). V lost 1 base and J lost 4, with 7 bases in between. The CDR3 runs 13 residues. The germline V gene has CDR1 SGHVS and CDR2 FNYEAQ. The CDR3: CASSLGTRYGYTF. CDR3 bases: TGTGCCAGCAGCTTAGGGACACGCTATGGCTACACCTTC.

V gene TRBV5-6 combines with J gene TRBJ2-7, with D perhaps matching TRBD2 (5 bases). This CDR3 has 14 residues. Germline V gene sequence: CDR1 SGHDT, CDR2 YYEEEE. The V and J ends lost 2 bases and 2 bases respectively, with 11 bases between them. The DNA of the CDR3 is TGTGCCAGCAGCTTCGTAGACGGGGCCTACGAGCAGTACTTC. Translation gives CASSFVDGAYEQYF.

In nucleotides, the CDR3 is TGTGCCAGCAGTCCCCTCGACAGGGCGAACACCGGGGAGCTGTTTTTT. It encodes CASSPLDRANTGELFF. The chain couples TRBV27 to TRBJ2-2; the match to TRBD1 covers 7 bases. CDR3 length equals 16 residues. Trimming cost V 5 bases and J 0 bases; bases outside gene matches: 6. Germline lookup yields CDR1 MNHEY and CDR2 SMNVEV (reference sequence).

The chain couples TRBV7-9 to TRBJ2-5, with 9 nucleotides matching TRBD2. V trimming: 5 bases; J trimming: 2 bases; junction bases outside the gene matches: 6. Germline CDR1 SEHNR, CDR2 FQNEAQ (reference sequence). The CDR3 has 15 residues. The CDR3 region has the DNA TGTGCCAGCAGCATAGGCCTAGCGGGACAAGAGACCCAGTACTTC. Residues: CASSIGLAGQETQYF.

The gene calls are TRBV10-2 and TRBJ1-1; D gene ambiguous. Germline assignment: CDR1 WSHSY and CDR2 SAAADI. The CDR3 totals 14 residues. V was cut by 4 bases and J by 4 bases, with 13 bases left in between. The CDR3 loop is CASSAGFSPTEAFF. DNA for the CDR3: TGCGCCAGCAGTGCCGGGTTTTCACCCACTGAAGCTTTCTTT.

The count of this clone is one. The chain is built from TRBV4-3 and TRBJ2-3, with D tentatively TRBD2 (5 bases). This CDR3 has 13 amino acids. Looked up from germline, CDR1 is LGHNA and CDR2 is YSLEER. Trimming pared 3 bases from V and 1 base from J, leaving 5 bases between. CDR3 coding DNA: TGCGCCAGCAGCCACGGGGGCACAGATACGCAGTATTTT. Translating it yields CASSHGGTDTQYF.

The chain combines TRBV10-3 with TRBJ1-1; perhaps TRBD1 as D (6 bases). The CDR3 consists of 14 residues. V lost 9 bases to trimming and J lost 0 bases, with 14 bases between them. Germline V gene lookup returns CDR1 ENHRY and CDR2 SYGVKD. The CDR3 loop is CAMGGSSMNTEAFF. In DNA, the CDR3 is TGTGCCATGGGGGGCAGCTCCATGAACACTGAAGCTTTCTTT.

The chain links TRBV10-2 to TRBJ1-5; 7 nucleotides line up with TRBD1. The V and J ends lost 7 bases and 6 bases, in that order; junction bases with no gene match: 6. The CDR3 extends over 13 amino acids. Germline CDR1 is WSHSY and CDR2 is SAAADI. DNA for the CDR3: TGCGCCAGCAATCAGGGGGTGGGTCAGCCCCAGCATTTT. Translating gives CASNQGVGQPQHF.

The chain combines TRBV27 with TRBJ2-2, with unresolved D. Germline CDR1 MNHEY, CDR2 SMNVEV (reference sequence). This CDR3 has 13 residues. V gave up 3 bases and J gave up 6 bases, with 8 bases separating them. In DNA form, the CDR3 reads TGTGCCAGCAGTTTCCAATACTCCGGGGAGCTGTTTTTT. It is translated as CASSFQYSGELFF.

This clone has only one observation. The genes are TRBV19 and TRBJ2-1; 8 bases line up with TRBD1. Germline V gene data show CDR1 as LNHDA and CDR2 as SQIVND (reference sequence). V shed 5 bases, J shed 5 bases, and the junction held 8 bases outside the gene matches. The CDR3 length is 15 residues. The CDR3 nucleotides are TGTGCCAGTAGTTCAATAACAGGGGGAAACAATGAGCAGTTCTTC. It encodes CASSSITGGNNEQFF.